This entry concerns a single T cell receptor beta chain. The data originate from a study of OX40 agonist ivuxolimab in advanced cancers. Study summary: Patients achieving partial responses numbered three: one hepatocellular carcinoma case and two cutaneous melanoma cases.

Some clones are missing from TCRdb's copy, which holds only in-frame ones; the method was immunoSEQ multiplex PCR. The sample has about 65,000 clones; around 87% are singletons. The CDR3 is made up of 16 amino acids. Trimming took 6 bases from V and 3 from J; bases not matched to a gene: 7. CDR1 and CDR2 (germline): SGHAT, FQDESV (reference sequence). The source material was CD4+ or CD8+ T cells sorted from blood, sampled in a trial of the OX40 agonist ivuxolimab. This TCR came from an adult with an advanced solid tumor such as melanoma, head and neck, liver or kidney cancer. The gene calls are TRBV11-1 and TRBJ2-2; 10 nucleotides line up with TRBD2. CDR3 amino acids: CASSFQRGGDTGELFF. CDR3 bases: TGTGCCAGCAGTTTCCAGCGGGGGGGCGACACCGGGGAGCTGTTTTTT.